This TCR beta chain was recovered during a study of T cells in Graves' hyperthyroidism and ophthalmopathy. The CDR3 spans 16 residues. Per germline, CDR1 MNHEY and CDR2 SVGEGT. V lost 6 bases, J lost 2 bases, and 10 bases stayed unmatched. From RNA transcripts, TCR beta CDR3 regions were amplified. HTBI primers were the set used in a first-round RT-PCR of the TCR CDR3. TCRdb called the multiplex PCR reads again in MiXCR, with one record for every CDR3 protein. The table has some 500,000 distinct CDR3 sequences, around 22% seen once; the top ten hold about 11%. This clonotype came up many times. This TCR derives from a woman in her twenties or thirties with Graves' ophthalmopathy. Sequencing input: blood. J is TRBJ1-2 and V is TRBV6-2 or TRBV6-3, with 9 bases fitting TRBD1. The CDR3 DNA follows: TGTGCCAGCAGAGACTCCGGGACAGGGTTAAACTATGGCTACACCTTC. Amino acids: CASRDSGTGLNYGYTF.